This T cell receptor (beta chain) was recorded in a study of blood T cell repertoires in COVID-19. Profiled with immunoSEQ multiplex PCR; TCRdb holds only in-frame clones, not every one. The sample includes 360,000 or so clones, around 92% of them seen just once. Before being deemed recovered, Cohort 3 donors had two negative PCRs, clearance, or symptom resolution. This CDR3 has 14 residues. Germline CDR1 and CDR2: GTSNPN and SVGIG (reference sequence). This clone was recorded once. The germline gene is not matched at one end of the junction; a read error may be the cause. The rearrangement joins TRBV30 to TRBJ2-5; weak D call: TRBD1 (8 bases). The clonotype was recovered from a woman aged 25-40 years who had recovered from COVID-19. Source material: PBMCs or T cells enriched from blood (not recorded which). CDR3 protein: CAWAQGGSQVTQYF. The CDR3 bases are TGTGCCTGGGCACAGGGGGGGTCCCAAGTGACCCAGTACTTC.